The 21 T cell receptor beta chains below come from one sample, sequenced in a study of early T cells in non-severe SARS-CoV-2 infection. TCRdb reanalysed the 5' RACE reads using MiXCR and keeps one entry per CDR3 protein. The table includes tens of thousands of distinct CDR3 sequences, 6.3% detected once. What was sequenced was whole blood. These receptors came from an adult who was a healthcare worker with PCR-confirmed SARS-CoV-2 infection or an uninfected control (not recorded which).

The J gene is TRBJ2-7, the V gene TRBV4-3, with 10 bases matching TRBD2. Unmatched junction bases numbered 8, after V lost 2 bases and J lost 4 bases. Germline CDR1 LGHNA, CDR2 YSLEER. The CDR3 extends over 16 amino acids. The CDR3 spells CASSQSASGSTYEQYF. CDR3 nucleotides: TGCGCCAGCAGCCAATCGGCTAGCGGGAGTACTTACGAGCAGTACTTC.

This clonotype has at least ten counts. The genes are TRBV7-6 and TRBJ2-2, with a possible D match to TRBD1 (5 bases). The V end was cut by 1 base, the J end by 2 bases, with 8 bases between. From germline, CDR1 is SGHVS and CDR2 FNYEAQ. This CDR3 comprises 15 residues. The CDR3 nucleotides read TGTGCCAGCAGCTTAGGTCAGGGTAACACCGGGGAGCTGTTTTTT. This translates into CASSLGQGNTGELFF.

The chain links TRBV4-1 to TRBJ2-1; D gene uncertain. V lost 1 base and J lost 2, with 12 bases in between. Germline CDR1 MGHRA, CDR2 YSYEKL. The CDR3 spans 16 residues. The CDR3 region has the DNA TGCGCCAGCAGCCAAGTTTCTAACACCCCCTACAATGAGCAGTTCTTC. Its translation: CASSQVSNTPYNEQFF.

The chain carries TRBV4-3 and TRBJ2-2; D not certain. The CDR3 totals 12 residues. V was pared by 0 bases and J by 9 bases, with 5 bases between. CDR1 and CDR2 (germline): LGHNA, YSLEER. The CDR3 region has the DNA TGCGCCAGCAGCCAAGAGAGCTGGGAGCTGTTTTTT. This codes for CASSQESWELFF.

The chain joins TRBV7-6 to TRBJ2-4; unclear D gene. The CDR3 consists of 13 residues. CDR1 SGHVS and CDR2 FNYEAQ come from the germline V gene. V dropped 1 base and J dropped 9 bases, with 10 bases sitting between them. The CDR3 coding sequence is TGTGCCAGCAGCTTAGATAGGGTGGGCATTCAGTACTTC. It is translated as CASSLDRVGIQYF.

This clonotype was recorded at least ten times. The rearrangement links TRBV18 to TRBJ2-7; D ambiguous. Germline V CDR1 and CDR2: KGHSH, LQKENI. The CDR3 has 16 residues. With 6 bases removed from V and 1 base from J, the gap between germline ends came to 19 bases. As DNA, the CDR3 is TGTGCCAGCTCGCAAAGGGTCGTACTGCATTCCTACGAGCAGTACTTC. Its protein is CASSQRVVLHSYEQYF.

V is TRBV7-8 and J is TRBJ2-3; D possibly corresponds to TRBD2 (5 bases). This CDR3 region has 14 residues. The V and J ends lost 5 bases and 0 bases respectively, with 9 bases between them. Germline V CDR1 and CDR2: SGHVS, FQNEAQ. CDR3 DNA sequence: TGTGCCAGCAGCCCCTGGACTAGCACAGATACGCAGTATTTT. Translated, it gives CASSPWTSTDTQYF. The entire variable domain, with the rest obtained from reference TRBV7-8 and TRBJ2-3, is as follows: GAGVSQSPRYKVAKRGQDVALRCDPISGHVSLFWYQQALGQGPEFLTYFQNEAQLDKSGLPSDRFFAERPEGSVSTLKIQRTQQEDSAVYLCASSPWTSTDTQYFGPGTRLTVL.

This clonotype was observed a handful of times. This sequence joins TRBV20-1 and TRBJ2-1; the D gene could be TRBD1 or TRBD2 (5 bases each). The CDR3 contains 16 residues. V lost 4 bases and J lost 5, with 21 bases in between. Germline loops: CDR1 DFQATT, CDR2 SNEGSKA (reference sequence). The CDR3 coding sequence is TGCAGTGCTACGGGCTTCGGGCCTACGGGACACAATGAGCAGTTCTTC. It encodes CSATGFGPTGHNEQFF.

This clonotype has at least ten counts. The rearrangement links TRBV11-3 to TRBJ2-1, with D tentatively TRBD1 (5 bases). The CDR3 is 16 residues long. The germline V and J ends were trimmed by 1 base and 7 bases, with 17 bases remaining between them. CDR1 SGHNT and CDR2 YENEEA come from the germline V gene. The CDR3 loop is CASSLGVGPVGNEQFF. The CDR3 bases are TGTGCCAGCAGCTTAGGAGTGGGGCCAGTCGGGAATGAGCAGTTCTTC.

There are many counts of this clonotype. The chain carries TRBV6-6 and TRBJ1-1, with a weak D call TRBD1 (5 bases). Germline-derived CDR1 and CDR2 are MNHNY and SVGAGI (reference sequence). The V end lost 8 bases, the J end lost 5 bases, and 9 bases lay between the germline ends. CDR3 length: 11 amino acids. CDR3 amino acids: CASLKGTEAFF. DNA for the CDR3: TGTGCCAGCCTCAAGGGGACTGAAGCTTTCTTT.

The genes are TRBV5-1 and TRBJ2-1; 9 bases map to TRBD1. The V gene's germline CDR1 is SGHRS and CDR2 YFSETQ. V lost 4 bases, J lost 3 bases, and 5 bases stayed unmatched. The CDR3 totals 15 residues. The CDR3 reads CASSLRDRDYNEQFF. The CDR3 nucleotides read TGCGCCAGCAGCCTTAGGGACAGGGACTACAATGAGCAGTTCTTC.

This clonotype came up a few times. J is TRBJ2-1 and V is TRBV11-2, with TRBD2 matching 7 bases. From germline, CDR1 is SGHAT and CDR2 FQNNGV. The CDR3 is made up of 16 amino acids. V was clipped by 5 bases and J by 6 bases; unmatched bases: 13. The CDR3 nucleotides read TGTGCCAGCAGCCCGCGGACTAGACCCATTGGCAATGAGCAGTTCTTC. Translating gives CASSPRTRPIGNEQFF.

This clonotype was counted ten times or more. The rearrangement joins TRBV20-1 to TRBJ2-1; unclear D gene. This CDR3 has 17 residues. Germline CDR1 and CDR2: DFQATT and SNEGSKA (reference sequence). With 0 bases removed from V and 0 bases from J, the gap between germline ends came to 15 bases. This CDR3 reads CSARDPSRRSSYNEQFF. The CDR3 DNA sequence: TGCAGTGCTAGAGATCCCAGTCGCCGAAGCTCCTACAATGAGCAGTTCTTC.

The chain uses TRBV6-5 and TRBJ1-2; D gene unclear. The CDR3 length is 14 residues. Trimming removed 4 bases at V and 4 bases at J, with 13 bases between. Per the germline V gene, CDR1 is MNHEY and CDR2 is SVGAGI. CDR3 nucleotides: TGTGCCAGCAGTTTTGGGGATAGTGCCTATGGCTACACCTTC. Translating gives CASSFGDSAYGYTF.

This clonotype was recorded at least ten times. V usage is TRBV24-1 and J usage is TRBJ2-1; D is uncertain. The CDR3 is 12 amino acids. Trimming left V 3 bases short and J 9 bases short, with 8 bases between. Germline lookup yields CDR1 KGHDR and CDR2 SFDVKD. CDR3 residues: CATSDPSAEQFF. The CDR3 DNA follows: TGTGCCACCAGTGATCCATCTGCTGAGCAGTTCTTC.

This clonotype is medium-sized (0.01 to 0.1%) in the sample. The chain combines TRBV24-1 with TRBJ1-2; TRBD1 might be the D (6 bases). Germline-derived CDR1 and CDR2 are KGHDR and SFDVKD. The CDR3 has 13 amino acids. Trimming pared 7 bases from V and 4 bases from J, leaving 12 bases between. This CDR3 is CATRKTGLYGYTF. The CDR3 DNA reads TGTGCCACCAGGAAGACAGGTCTCTATGGCTACACCTTC.

This clonotype has only a few counts. The CDR3 DNA follows: TGCAGCGTTGAAGATCGGTTCAGGGGCACGACAGATACGCAGTATTTT. It is translated as CSVEDRFRGTTDTQYF. The chain recombines TRBV29-1 with TRBJ2-3; D may be TRBD1 (6 bases). The CDR3 sequence is 16 residues long. Germline-derived CDR1 and CDR2 are SQVTM and ANQGSEA. The V end lost 0 bases, the J end lost 3 bases, and 16 bases lay between the germline ends.

CDR3 amino acids: CASHRGHQETQYF. In DNA form, the CDR3 reads TGTGCCAGCCACAGGGGCCACCAAGAGACCCAGTACTTC. The chain couples TRBV2 to TRBJ2-5; 7 bases align to TRBD1. The CDR3 sequence is 13 residues long. J lost 0 bases, V lost 8 bases, and 3 bases had no gene match. The germline gives CDR1 SNHLY, CDR2 FYNNEI.

This clonotype was seen just once. This is likely a read error, given that the CDR3 carries no conserved phenylalanine or tryptophan at its end. The chain recombines TRBV5-1 with TRBJ2-7; TRBD2 matches at 7 bases. The V segment lost 1 base and the J segment 3 bases; nucleotides outside the gene matches: 7. Germline CDR1 is SGHRS and CDR2 is YFSETQ. CDR3 length: 15 residues. The CDR3, as DNA: TGCGCCAGCAGCTTGTTAGGGGAGGGGAGCTACGAGCAGTACTAC. Translating it yields CASSLLGEGSYEQYY.

This clonotype is medium-sized by share. This rearrangement joins TRBV7-6 to TRBJ2-3; D is unclear. Germline CDR1 and CDR2: SGHVS and FNYEAQ. V lost 8 bases and J 0 bases, leaving 3 bases between the germline ends. This CDR3 region has 11 residues. DNA of the CDR3: TGTGCCAGCTCAAGCACAGATACGCAGTATTTT. Protein product: CASSSTDTQYF. Full variable domain (rest looked up from reference TRBV7-6 and TRBJ2-3): GAGVSQSPRYKVTKRGQDVALRCDPISGHVSLYWYRQALGQGPEFLTYFNYEAQQDKSGLPNDRFSAERPEGSISTLTIQRTEQRDSAMYRCASSSTDTQYFGPGTRLTVL.

This clonotype was seen repeatedly, ten times or more. V is TRBV3-1 and J is TRBJ1-4, with a possible D match to TRBD1 (6 bases). CDR1 and CDR2 from the germline V gene are LGHDT and YNNKEL (reference sequence). The CDR3 totals 15 residues. V was clipped by 4 bases and J by 8 bases, with 17 bases between them. The CDR3 nucleotides read TGTGCCAGCAGCCGGCTGGACAGACCAGGAGAAAAACTGTTTTTT. This translates into CASSRLDRPGEKLFF.